Shown below are 27 T cell receptor beta chains from a single sample sequenced in a study of blood T cell repertoires in COVID-19. The protocol was immunoSEQ multiplex PCR, while the TCRdb copy is restricted to in-frame clones and leaves out a portion. The sample holds about 220,000 clones, 83% seen once. The sequenced sample was PBMCs or T cells enriched from blood (not recorded which). These TCRs come from a woman aged 45-65 years who had been exposed to COVID-19.

The genes are TRBV29-1 and TRBJ1-1; D is possibly TRBD1 (6 bases). CDR3 length: 13 residues. V was clipped by 5 bases and J by 7 bases, with 17 bases between them. From germline, CDR1 is SQVTM and CDR2 ANQGSEA. The CDR3 here is CSVRTGRGFEAFF. DNA of the CDR3: TGCAGCGTTAGAACAGGGCGAGGGTTTGAAGCTTTCTTT.

The rearrangement joins TRBV29-1 to TRBJ1-1; TRBD1 is a possible D gene (5 bases). The length of the CDR3 is 15 residues. V lost 7 bases and J 0 bases, leaving 18 bases between the germline ends. CDR1 is SQVTM and CDR2 is ANQGSEA in the germline V gene. Here the CDR3 DNA reads TGCAGCGGGACCCTTGGGGCAAAACTGAACACTGAAGCTTTCTTT. Amino acids: CSGTLGAKLNTEAFF.

The chain uses TRBV6-5 and TRBJ1-5, with D unresolved. The length of the CDR3 is 13 residues. Per the germline V gene, CDR1 is MNHEY and CDR2 is SVGAGI. With 6 bases removed from V and 7 bases from J, the gap between germline ends came to 13 bases. CDR3 sequence: CASSNLVGQPQHF. As DNA, the CDR3 is TGTGCCAGCAGCAATCTAGTCGGGCAGCCCCAGCATTTT.

The V gene is TRBV5-1, the J gene TRBJ2-3, with a weak D call TRBD1 (5 bases). Germline V gene lookup returns CDR1 SGHRS and CDR2 YFSETQ. Trimming cost V 0 bases and J 2 bases, with 10 bases left between them. The CDR3 sequence is 15 residues long. Written as DNA, the CDR3 is TGCGCCAGCAGCTTGGTTGGGGCAAACACAGATACGCAGTATTTT. It translates to CASSLVGANTDTQYF.

V usage is TRBV5-1 and J usage is TRBJ2-1, with TRBD2 as a possible D gene (6 bases). Germline-derived CDR1 and CDR2 are SGHRS and YFSETQ. The CDR3 covers 13 residues. Trimming shortened V by 3 bases and J by 6 bases, and 10 bases separated the two germline ends. This CDR3 reads CASSSGLSNEQFF. CDR3 DNA: TGCGCCAGCAGCTCGGGACTCTCCAATGAGCAGTTCTTC.

This rearrangement joins TRBV2 to TRBJ2-6; 7 positions match TRBD1. CDR1 SNHLY and CDR2 FYNNEI come from the germline V gene. The junction had 12 bases not matched to a gene; V was cut back by 5 bases and J by 2 bases. CDR3 length: 18 residues. CDR3 protein: CASSPGTAITTGANVLTF. The CDR3 bases are TGTGCCAGCAGTCCCGGGACAGCGATTACAACTGGGGCCAACGTCCTGACTTTC. Variable domain in full (rest from reference TRBV2 and TRBJ2-6): EPEVTQTPSHQVTQMGQEVILRCVPISNHLYFYWYRQILGQKVEFLVSFYNNEISEKSEIFDDQFSVERPDGSNFTLKIRSTKLEDSAMYFCASSPGTAITTGANVLTFGAGSRLTVL.

This chain joins TRBV5-5 and TRBJ2-7; 9 bases line up with TRBD2. V shed 2 bases and J 7 bases; nucleotides not matched to a gene: 7. The germline CDR1 and CDR2 sequences are SGHKS and YYEKEE (reference sequence). This CDR3 spans 14 amino acids. CDR3 protein: CASSLAGGRGEQYF. The CDR3 coding sequence is TGTGCCAGCAGCTTAGCGGGGGGCCGAGGTGAGCAGTACTTC.

V gene TRBV5-4 combines with J gene TRBJ1-1, with D maybe TRBD1 (6 bases). Germline assignment: CDR1 SGHNT and CDR2 YYREEE (reference sequence). Trimming took 4 bases from V and 0 from J, leaving 10 bases between them. The CDR3 is 14 amino acids. CDR3 nucleotide sequence: TGTGCCAGCAGCCGGGGGGGGCTGAACACTGAAGCTTTCTTT. Its translation is CASSRGGLNTEAFF. The variable domain in full, completed from reference TRBV5-4 and TRBJ1-1, reads ETGVTQSPTHLIKTRGQQVTLRCSSQSGHNTVSWYQQALGQGPQFIFQYYREEENGRGNFPPRFSGLQFPNYSSELNVNALELDDSALYLCASSRGGLNTEAFFGQGTRLTVV.

This chain joins TRBV10-1 and TRBJ2-3; D not resolved. CDR3 length: 15 residues. The V gene lost 6 bases and the J gene lost 6 bases, with 19 bases spanning the gap. The germline V gene has CDR1 WNHNN and CDR2 SYGVQD (reference sequence). The CDR3 DNA sequence: TGCGCCAGCAGCCTAGACCGCCTTCTCGAGGATACGCAGTATTTT. It specifies CASSLDRLLEDTQYF.

This clone was picked up one time. The chain joins TRBV12-5 to TRBJ1-1; D is perhaps TRBD1 (5 bases). V lost 7 bases and J lost 7, with 13 bases in between. This CDR3 contains 12 residues. Per germline, CDR1 LGHNT and CDR2 FRNRAP. CDR3 region: CASAIPGGEAFF. DNA for the CDR3: TGTGCTAGTGCCATTCCCGGGGGTGAAGCTTTCTTT.

J is TRBJ2-1 and V is TRBV7-3; D remains unclear. CDR1 SGHTA and CDR2 FQGTGA come from the germline V gene. V lost 2 bases, J lost 13 bases, and 18 bases lay in between. This CDR3 has 14 residues. The CDR3 loop reads CASSLGQVNRPQFF. The DNA for the CDR3 is TGTGCCAGCAGCTTAGGTCAGGTGAATCGCCCCCAGTTCTTC.

The chain links TRBV29-1 to TRBJ2-3; a weak D match, TRBD2 (6 bases). Trimming removed 4 bases from V and 2 bases from J, with 16 bases in between. Germline V gene data show CDR1 as SQVTM and CDR2 as ANQGSEA. The CDR3 has 15 amino acids. CDR3 residues: CSVAGLRGYTDTQYF. The CDR3 DNA reads TGCAGCGTTGCCGGACTACGGGGCTACACAGATACGCAGTATTTT.

The chain uses TRBV19 and TRBJ2-1; maybe TRBD1 (6 bases). CDR1 LNHDA and CDR2 SQIVND come from the germline V gene (reference sequence). The V end lost 6 bases, the J end lost 1 base, and 16 bases lay between the germline ends. The length of the CDR3 is 16 residues. The CDR3 DNA reads TGTGCCAGTAGGCGCCGGGACAAAACATCCTACAATGAGCAGTTCTTC. Protein product: CASRRRDKTSYNEQFF.

The V gene is TRBV15, the J gene TRBJ2-1; TRBD2 might be the D (5 bases). This CDR3 region has 14 residues. Germline V lookup: CDR1 LNHNV, CDR2 YYDKDF (reference sequence). V dropped 5 bases and J dropped 9 bases, with 17 bases sitting between them. The DNA of the CDR3 is TGTGCCACCAGCCCCAGGACTGGGTATGTTGAGCAGTTCTTC. Protein: CATSPRTGYVEQFF.

The V call is TRBV7-3, the J call TRBJ1-1, with D perhaps matching TRBD1 (5 bases). The germline V gene has CDR1 SGHTA and CDR2 FQGTGA. Trimming shortened V by 2 bases and J by 11 bases, and 15 bases separated the two germline ends. The CDR3 sequence is 13 residues long. The CDR3 here is CASSLGASYKAFF. The CDR3, as DNA: TGTGCCAGCAGCTTAGGGGCTTCCTATAAGGCTTTCTTT.

V and J are TRBV6-5 and TRBJ2-1; D call uncertain. CDR3 size: 15 residues. From germline, CDR1 is MNHEY and CDR2 SVGAGI. V dropped 0 bases and J dropped 2 bases, with 8 bases sitting between them. CDR3 loop: CASSYSPQTYNEQFF. CDR3 DNA: TGTGCCAGCAGTTACTCTCCACAGACCTACAATGAGCAGTTCTTC.

This clone has more than one count but fewer than ten. This chain joins TRBV10-2 and TRBJ2-4, with D maybe TRBD1 (5 bases). Germline V lookup: CDR1 WSHSY, CDR2 SAAADI. The CDR3 has 18 amino acids. The V gene lost 0 bases and the J gene lost 0 bases, with 15 bases spanning the gap. CDR3 bases: TGCGCCAGCAGTGAGTCGGCGAGCGACAGATTAGCCAAAAACATTCAGTACTTC. Amino acids: CASSESASDRLAKNIQYF.

The V and J genes are TRBV29-1 and TRBJ2-1; 8 nucleotides match TRBD2. V dropped 3 bases and J dropped 1; count of bases not matched to a gene: 5. The germline gives CDR1 SQVTM, CDR2 ANQGSEA. The CDR3 is 15 amino acids. CDR3 DNA sequence: TGCAGCGTTGATTTGGCGGGGGGTTCCTACAATGAGCAGTTCTTC. Translated: CSVDLAGGSYNEQFF.

The chain has TRBV10-2 and TRBJ1-4; TRBD1 aligns across 8 bases. Unmatched junction bases numbered 5, after V lost 4 bases and J lost 4 bases. Germline loops: CDR1 WSHSY, CDR2 SAAADI. The CDR3 sequence is 15 residues long. For the CDR3, the DNA is TGCGCCAGCAGTGTCGGGACAGGCCGTAATGAAAAACTGTTTTTT. Protein sequence: CASSVGTGRNEKLFF.

The chain links TRBV10-1 to TRBJ2-6, with 9 bases that match TRBD1. The CDR3 has 16 amino acids. Trimming at V came to 4 bases and at J to 0 bases, leaving 1 base not matched to a gene. Looked up from germline, CDR1 is WNHNN and CDR2 is SYGVQD (reference sequence). The CDR3 region has the DNA TGCGCCAGCAGTGGGACAGGGGTCTCTGGGGCCAACGTCCTGACTTTC. It specifies CASSGTGVSGANVLTF.

The genes are TRBV19 and TRBJ2-7; D call uncertain. Per germline, CDR1 LNHDA and CDR2 SQIVND (reference sequence). CDR3 size: 15 residues. Between the trimmed V and J ends, which lost 1 base and 5 bases, there was a span of 15 bases. In nucleotides, the CDR3 is TGTGCCAGTAGTATAGGTGGCTCCCTGCTGGACGAGCAGTACTTC. Protein product: CASSIGGSLLDEQYF.

This clone was counted a few times. Here the CDR3 DNA reads TGTGCCAGCAGCCAGGGAGGGGCAGATACGCAGTATTTT. Translation: CASSQGGADTQYF. The chain couples TRBV7-6 to TRBJ2-3, with 7 bases lining up with TRBD2. Germline-derived CDR1 and CDR2 are SGHVS and FNYEAQ. Unmatched junction bases numbered 3, after V lost 5 bases and J lost 4 bases. The CDR3 runs to 13 residues.

The gene calls are TRBV5-1 and TRBJ1-4, with a weak D call TRBD1 (6 bases). The CDR3 covers 14 residues. Germline-derived CDR1 and CDR2 are SGHRS and YFSETQ. The V end was cut by 4 bases, the J end by 8 bases, with 15 bases between. This CDR3 reads CASSPRQAGEKLFF. The CDR3 DNA reads TGCGCCAGCAGCCCGAGACAGGCAGGAGAAAAACTGTTTTTT.

The chain joins TRBV3-1 (or the pseudogene TRBV3-2) to TRBJ1-6; D is unclear. V gave up 4 bases and J gave up 7 bases, with 8 bases separating them. Germline CDR1 reads LGHDT; CDR2 reads YNNKEL (reference sequence). The CDR3 runs 13 residues. The chain's CDR3 is CASSRNLNSPLHF. The CDR3 DNA follows: TGTGCCAGCAGCCGAAATCTAAATTCACCCCTCCACTTT.

The CDR3: CASSLDRATYNEQFF. The DNA of the CDR3 is TGCGCCAGCAGCTTGGACAGGGCTACCTACAATGAGCAGTTCTTC. J is TRBJ2-1 and V is TRBV5-1; a possible D gene is TRBD1 (6 bases). Germline CDR1 and CDR2: SGHRS and YFSETQ. Trimming took 0 bases from V and 2 from J, leaving 9 bases between them. The CDR3 is 15 amino acids.

This clone was found a few times. The chain combines TRBV29-1 with TRBJ1-1; no clear D gene. The CDR3 length is 13 residues. CDR1 SQVTM and CDR2 ANQGSEA come from the germline V gene. V gave up 1 base and J gave up 5 bases, with 11 bases separating them. The CDR3 DNA follows: TGCAGCGTTGAAGCGCAGAGAGGGACTGAAGCTTTCTTT. Its translation is CSVEAQRGTEAFF.

J is TRBJ1-1 and V is TRBV12-3 or TRBV12-4, with D unresolved. Between the trimmed V and J ends, which lost 1 base and 4 bases, there was a span of 7 bases. The CDR3 covers 13 residues. As DNA, the CDR3 is TGTGCCAGCAGTTTAGTGGTAGTCACTGAAGCTTTCTTT. Translating gives CASSLVVVTEAFF.